The clone carrying this T cell receptor (beta chain) has only one observation. These data come from a study of tumor T cells in aggressive B-cell lymphoma. The CDR3 sequence is 16 residues long. V lost 1 base and J 2 bases, leaving 13 bases between the germline ends. Germline V lookup: CDR1 SGHAT, CDR2 FQNNGV. Profiling relied on immunoSEQ multiplex PCR, and the TCRdb table lists in-frame clones only, not all of them. The sample gives about 11,000 clones, around 90% of which show up once; roughly 3% is in the top ten. This TCR derives from an adult with diffuse large B cell lymphoma. The material sequenced was tumor tissue. V usage is TRBV11-2 and J usage is TRBJ2-3, with D tentatively TRBD2 (6 bases). CDR3 in DNA: TGTGCCAGCAGCTTAGGCGGAGCGGGTAACACAGATACGCAGTATTTT. Translated, it gives CASSLGGAGNTDTQYF.